These 10 T cell receptor beta chains came from one sample sequenced in a study of shared clonotypes between healthy human individuals. The protocol was immunoSEQ multiplex PCR, while the TCRdb copy is restricted to in-frame clones and leaves out a portion. Among over 2 million clones, approximately 90% were seen once, and the ten largest hold 0.3% to 0.45%. The sequencing sample was made of naive CD4+ T cells from PBMCs. The subset denotes: CD45RA+ positively selected. These receptors came from a man younger than 35 in good health. Some clones in this sample may be carry-over from other donors' samples.

This clone turned up a few times. The chain couples TRBV20-1 to TRBJ1-1; D is uncertain. Germline V gene lookup returns CDR1 DFQATT and CDR2 SNEGSKA (reference sequence). V gave up 6 bases and J gave up 1 base, with 6 bases separating them. The length of the CDR3 is 11 residues. CDR3 in amino acids: CSAFRNTEAFF. The CDR3 bases are TGCAGTGCCTTCAGGAACACTGAAGCTTTCTTT.

About this clone itself: Other nucleotide sequences in the sample specify the same CDR3. V and J are TRBV28 and TRBJ1-2, with a tentative D call TRBD1 (6 bases). The V and J ends lost 3 bases and 5 bases respectively, with 10 bases between them. This CDR3 region has 13 residues. Germline assignment: CDR1 MDHEN and CDR2 SYDVKM. The CDR3 bases are TGTGCCAGCAGTTTGACAGGAGGGTATGGCTACACCTTC. Protein product: CASSLTGGYGYTF.

The chain uses TRBV5-1 and TRBJ2-5, with D unclear. V was clipped by 5 bases and J by 1 base, with 12 bases between them. Per the germline V gene, CDR1 is SGHRS and CDR2 is YFSETQ. The CDR3 contains 14 residues. The CDR3 sequence is CASSQYRGQETQYF. CDR3 nucleotide sequence: TGCGCCAGCAGTCAGTATCGAGGCCAAGAGACCCAGTACTTC.

The chain links TRBV25-1 to TRBJ2-1; no firm D call. The ends were cut back, 1 base at V and 4 bases at J, with 5 bases in the middle. Germline V gene data show CDR1 as MGHDK and CDR2 as SYGVNS. The CDR3 extends over 13 amino acids. The CDR3 spells CASSEFKYNEQFF. The CDR3 nucleotides read TGTGCCAGCAGTGAATTTAAATACAATGAGCAGTTCTTC.

The genes are TRBV7-2 and TRBJ2-1; either TRBD1 or TRBD2 may fit D (5 bases each). Trimming removed 7 bases at V and 4 bases at J, with 14 bases between. CDR3 size: 14 residues. Germline V gives CDR1 SGHTA, CDR2 FQGNSA. The DNA for the CDR3 is TGTGCCAGCACCCTGGGGGTGACTTACAATGAGCAGTTCTTC. Translated: CASTLGVTYNEQFF.

The sample holds one count of this clone. J is TRBJ2-2 and V is TRBV2; 8 bases fit TRBD2. J lost 6 bases, V lost 7 bases, and 7 bases had no gene match. Germline assignment: CDR1 SNHLY and CDR2 FYNNEI. The CDR3 extends over 14 amino acids. This CDR3 is CASMEREFAGELFF. In nucleotides, the CDR3 is TGTGCCAGCATGGAGCGGGAGTTCGCCGGGGAGCTGTTTTTT.

Regarding this clone: This sample includes further DNA sequences coding for the same CDR3. CDR3 amino acids: CASSSRVGQPQHF. CDR3 sequence (DNA): TGTGCCAGCAGCTCTCGGGTAGGGCAGCCCCAGCATTTT. The rearrangement uses TRBV7-6 and TRBJ1-5; D remains ambiguous. Trimming shortened V by 4 bases and J by 7 bases, and 11 bases separated the two germline ends. The germline CDR1 and CDR2 sequences are SGHVS and FNYEAQ. CDR3 length: 13 residues. Drawing the rest from reference TRBV7-6 and TRBJ1-5, the complete variable domain is GAGVSQSPRYKVTKRGQDVALRCDPISGHVSLYWYRQALGQGPEFLTYFNYEAQQDKSGLPNDRFSAERPEGSISTLTIQRTEQRDSAMYRCASSSRVGQPQHFGDGTRLSIL.

Details on this clone: The sample contains more than one DNA sequence encoding this CDR3. J is TRBJ2-3 and V is TRBV10-3, with D maybe TRBD2 (5 bases). CDR3 size: 11 residues. Trimming took 6 bases from V and 5 from J, leaving 6 bases between them. Germline CDR1 is ENHRY and CDR2 is SYGVKD. As DNA, the CDR3 is TGTGCCATCAGGGGGAGAGATACGCAGTATTTT. Translation: CAIRGRDTQYF.

The gene calls are TRBV5-6 and TRBJ2-5; 11 bases fit TRBD1. The CDR3 is 14 residues long. Germline trimming cut 3 bases from V and 6 bases from J; bases unmatched to any gene: 4. The germline V gene has CDR1 SGHDT and CDR2 YYEEEE. CDR3 DNA: TGTGCCAGCAGCTATCGGACAGGGGGCAAGACCCAGTACTTC. It specifies CASSYRTGGKTQYF. The full variable domain, rest sourced from reference TRBV5-6 and TRBJ2-5, is DAGVTQSPTHLIKTRGQQVTLRCSPKSGHDTVSWYQQALGQGPQFIFQYYEEEERQRGNFPDRFSGHQFPNYSSELNVNALLLGDSALYLCASSYRTGGKTQYFGPGTRLLVL.

To note about this clone: Additional DNA sequences in this sample encode the identical CDR3. The chain carries TRBV28 and TRBJ1-2; D unresolved. The CDR3 length is 11 residues. V lost 2 bases to trimming and J lost 7 bases, with 5 bases between them. The V gene's germline CDR1 is MDHEN and CDR2 SYDVKM. The CDR3 sequence is CASSLGGGYTF. CDR3 nucleotide sequence: TGTGCCAGCAGTTTAGGTGGTGGCTACACCTTC.